This T cell receptor beta chain was recorded in a study of blood T cell repertoires in COVID-19. At the level of the study: Whether acute or convalescent, the COVID-19 samples came from the United States, Italy and Spain. PBMCs, B-cell-depleted T cells, or T cells were the source of the cDNA or gDNA that made up the material.

In the study's own analysis: By means of reference gene primer amplification, nucleated cell counts were estimated. Using immunoSEQ multiplex PCR, the repertoire was profiled, and TCRdb retains in-frame clones only, with some absent. Clone size and V and J calls were adopted from that table, with D and trimming inferred from the DNA. The data contain approximately 190,000 clones, about 88% of them seen just once; the ten biggest clones take up about 2.1%. The V gene's germline CDR1 is LNHDA and CDR2 SQIVND (reference sequence). The V end lost 3 bases, the J end lost 0 bases, and 17 bases lay between the germline ends. The CDR3 has 17 residues.

J is TRBJ1-1 and V is TRBV19; TRBD1 is a possible D gene (5 bases). This sequence originates from an older man with active or convalescent COVID-19. The sequenced material came from peripheral blood. The CDR3 spells CASSILQTALMNTEAFF. CDR3 nucleotide sequence: TGTGCCAGTAGTATTCTCCAGACAGCCCTCATGAACACTGAAGCTTTCTTT.